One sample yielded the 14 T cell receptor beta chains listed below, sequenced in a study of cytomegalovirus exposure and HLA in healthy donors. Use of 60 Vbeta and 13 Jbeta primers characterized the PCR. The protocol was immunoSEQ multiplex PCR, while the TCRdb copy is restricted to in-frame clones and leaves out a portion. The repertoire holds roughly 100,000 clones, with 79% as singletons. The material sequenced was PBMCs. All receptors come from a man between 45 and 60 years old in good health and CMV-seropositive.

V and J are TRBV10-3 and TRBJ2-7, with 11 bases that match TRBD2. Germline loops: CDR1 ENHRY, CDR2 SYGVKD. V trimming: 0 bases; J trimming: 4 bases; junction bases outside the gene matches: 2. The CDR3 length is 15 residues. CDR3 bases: TGTGCCATCAGTGAGTCGTTAGCGGGAGGGTACGAGCAGTACTTC. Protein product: CAISESLAGGYEQYF.

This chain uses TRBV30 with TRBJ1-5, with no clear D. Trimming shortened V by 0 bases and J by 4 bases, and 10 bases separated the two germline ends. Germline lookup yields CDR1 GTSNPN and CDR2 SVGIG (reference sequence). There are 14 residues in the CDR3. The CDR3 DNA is TGTGCCTGGAGTGTCGGAGGGCGAAATCAGCCCCAGCATTTT. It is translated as CAWSVGGRNQPQHF.

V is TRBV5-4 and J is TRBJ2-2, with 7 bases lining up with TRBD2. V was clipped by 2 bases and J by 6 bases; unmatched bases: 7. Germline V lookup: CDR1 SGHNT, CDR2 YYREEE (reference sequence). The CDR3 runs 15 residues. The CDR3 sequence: CASSFRGSLPGELFF. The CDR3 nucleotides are TGTGCCAGCAGCTTTCGCGGGAGTCTCCCCGGGGAGCTGTTTTTT.

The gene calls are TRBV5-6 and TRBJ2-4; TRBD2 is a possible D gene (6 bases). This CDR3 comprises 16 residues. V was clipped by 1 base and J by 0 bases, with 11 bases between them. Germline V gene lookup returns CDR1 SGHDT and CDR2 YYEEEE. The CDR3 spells CASSLMGLLAKNIQYF. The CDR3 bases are TGTGCCAGCAGCTTGATGGGACTTCTAGCCAAAAACATTCAGTACTTC. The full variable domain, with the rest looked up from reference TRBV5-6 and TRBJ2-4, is DAGVTQSPTHLIKTRGQQVTLRCSPKSGHDTVSWYQQALGQGPQFIFQYYEEEERQRGNFPDRFSGHQFPNYSSELNVNALLLGDSALYLCASSLMGLLAKNIQYFGAGTRLSVL.

Here the CDR3 DNA reads TGTGCCAGCAGCCCTGATAGCAGGGGTTGGACTGAAGCTTTCTTT. It yields the protein CASSPDSRGWTEAFF. V is TRBV27 and J is TRBJ1-1; tentatively, D is TRBD1 (6 bases). The CDR3 consists of 15 residues. Germline assignment: CDR1 MNHEY and CDR2 SMNVEV (reference sequence). Trimming took off 6 bases at V and 5 bases at J, with 19 bases between the two ends.

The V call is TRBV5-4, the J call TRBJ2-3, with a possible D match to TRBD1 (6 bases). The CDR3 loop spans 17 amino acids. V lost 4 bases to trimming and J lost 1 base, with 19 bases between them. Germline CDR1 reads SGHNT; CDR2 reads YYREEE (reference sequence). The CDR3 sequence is CASSTDSRVGGTDTQYF. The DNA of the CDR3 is TGTGCCAGCAGCACGGACAGCAGGGTTGGTGGCACAGATACGCAGTATTTT. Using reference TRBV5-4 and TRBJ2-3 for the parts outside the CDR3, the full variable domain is ETGVTQSPTHLIKTRGQQVTLRCSSQSGHNTVSWYQQALGQGPQFIFQYYREEENGRGNFPPRFSGLQFPNYSSELNVNALELDDSALYLCASSTDSRVGGTDTQYFGPGTRLTVL.

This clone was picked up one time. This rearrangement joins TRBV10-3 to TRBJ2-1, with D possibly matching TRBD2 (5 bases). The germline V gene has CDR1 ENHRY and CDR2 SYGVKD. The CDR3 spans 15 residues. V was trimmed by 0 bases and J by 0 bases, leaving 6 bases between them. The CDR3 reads CAISESEASYNEQFF. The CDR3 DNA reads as TGTGCCATCAGTGAGTCGGAGGCCTCCTACAATGAGCAGTTCTTC.

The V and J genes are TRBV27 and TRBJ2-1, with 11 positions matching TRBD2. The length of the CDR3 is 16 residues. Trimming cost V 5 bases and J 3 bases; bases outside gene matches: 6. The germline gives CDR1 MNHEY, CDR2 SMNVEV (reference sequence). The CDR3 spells CASSAPSGRFYNEQFF. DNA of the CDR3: TGTGCCAGCAGTGCCCCTAGCGGGAGGTTCTACAATGAGCAGTTCTTC.

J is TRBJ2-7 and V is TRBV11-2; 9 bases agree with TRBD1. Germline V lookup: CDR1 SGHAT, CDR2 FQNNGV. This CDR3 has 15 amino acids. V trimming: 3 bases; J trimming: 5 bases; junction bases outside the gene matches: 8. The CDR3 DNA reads TGTGCCAGCAGCTTCCCGGGACAGGGTATCGACGAGCAGTACTTC. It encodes CASSFPGQGIDEQYF.

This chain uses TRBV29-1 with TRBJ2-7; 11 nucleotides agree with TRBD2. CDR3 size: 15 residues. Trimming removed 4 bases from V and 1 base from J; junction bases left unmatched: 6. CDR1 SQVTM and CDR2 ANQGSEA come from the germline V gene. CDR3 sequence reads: CSVVGPSGRSYEQYF. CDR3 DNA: TGCAGCGTTGTCGGACCTAGCGGGAGGTCCTACGAGCAGTACTTC.

The CDR3 DNA follows: TGTGCCAGCATCCAGACGGGGCGGGAGAGCTACGAGCAGTACTTC. Translated: CASIQTGRESYEQYF. V gene TRBV6-1 combines with J gene TRBJ2-5; 7 nucleotides align to TRBD2. The closer fit of TRBJ2-7 to the DNA end suggests the J call may be wrong. This CDR3 has 15 residues. Germline CDR1 MNHNS, CDR2 SASEGT.

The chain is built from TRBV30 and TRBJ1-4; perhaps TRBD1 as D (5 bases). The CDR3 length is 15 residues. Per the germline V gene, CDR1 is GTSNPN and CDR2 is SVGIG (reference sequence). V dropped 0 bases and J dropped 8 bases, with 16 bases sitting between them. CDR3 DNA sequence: TGTGCCTGGAGTGTAAAACAGGTTTTGCGGGAAAAACTGTTTTTT. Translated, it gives CAWSVKQVLREKLFF.

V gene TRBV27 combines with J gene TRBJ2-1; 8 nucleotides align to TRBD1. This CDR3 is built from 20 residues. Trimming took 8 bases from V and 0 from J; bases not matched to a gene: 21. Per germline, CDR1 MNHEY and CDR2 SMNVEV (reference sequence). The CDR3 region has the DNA TGTGCCAGCTGCAACCGTGGGGACAGGCATGTTAGAAGCTCCTACAATGAGCAGTTCTTC. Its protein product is CASCNRGDRHVRSSYNEQFF.

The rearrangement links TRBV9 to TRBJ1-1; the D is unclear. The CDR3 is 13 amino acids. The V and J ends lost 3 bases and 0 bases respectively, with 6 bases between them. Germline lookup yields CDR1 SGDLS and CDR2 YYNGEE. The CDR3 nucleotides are TGTGCCAGCAGCGACAGTATGAACACTGAAGCTTTCTTT. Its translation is CASSDSMNTEAFF.